The present T cell receptor beta chain was sequenced within a study of blood T cell repertoires in COVID-19. Clinical history as reported by participants underpinned cohort assignment. Using immunoSEQ multiplex PCR, the repertoire was profiled, and TCRdb retains in-frame clones only, with some absent. The top ten clones hold about 2% of a sample with over 300,000 clones, approximately 85% of them seen once. V lost 5 bases to trimming and J lost 4 bases; unmatched junction nucleotides: 8. CDR3 length: 15 amino acids. The germline V gene has CDR1 SGHTA and CDR2 FQGNSA. This TCR came from a man aged 25 to 40 who had recovered from COVID-19. The gene calls are TRBV7-2 and TRBJ1-3; TRBD1 aligns across 7 bases. The material sequenced was PBMCs or T cells enriched from blood (not recorded which). CDR3 sequence (DNA): TGTGCCAGCAGCCCAGGGGGAACAGTAGGAAACACCATATATTTT. Translated: CASSPGGTVGNTIYF.